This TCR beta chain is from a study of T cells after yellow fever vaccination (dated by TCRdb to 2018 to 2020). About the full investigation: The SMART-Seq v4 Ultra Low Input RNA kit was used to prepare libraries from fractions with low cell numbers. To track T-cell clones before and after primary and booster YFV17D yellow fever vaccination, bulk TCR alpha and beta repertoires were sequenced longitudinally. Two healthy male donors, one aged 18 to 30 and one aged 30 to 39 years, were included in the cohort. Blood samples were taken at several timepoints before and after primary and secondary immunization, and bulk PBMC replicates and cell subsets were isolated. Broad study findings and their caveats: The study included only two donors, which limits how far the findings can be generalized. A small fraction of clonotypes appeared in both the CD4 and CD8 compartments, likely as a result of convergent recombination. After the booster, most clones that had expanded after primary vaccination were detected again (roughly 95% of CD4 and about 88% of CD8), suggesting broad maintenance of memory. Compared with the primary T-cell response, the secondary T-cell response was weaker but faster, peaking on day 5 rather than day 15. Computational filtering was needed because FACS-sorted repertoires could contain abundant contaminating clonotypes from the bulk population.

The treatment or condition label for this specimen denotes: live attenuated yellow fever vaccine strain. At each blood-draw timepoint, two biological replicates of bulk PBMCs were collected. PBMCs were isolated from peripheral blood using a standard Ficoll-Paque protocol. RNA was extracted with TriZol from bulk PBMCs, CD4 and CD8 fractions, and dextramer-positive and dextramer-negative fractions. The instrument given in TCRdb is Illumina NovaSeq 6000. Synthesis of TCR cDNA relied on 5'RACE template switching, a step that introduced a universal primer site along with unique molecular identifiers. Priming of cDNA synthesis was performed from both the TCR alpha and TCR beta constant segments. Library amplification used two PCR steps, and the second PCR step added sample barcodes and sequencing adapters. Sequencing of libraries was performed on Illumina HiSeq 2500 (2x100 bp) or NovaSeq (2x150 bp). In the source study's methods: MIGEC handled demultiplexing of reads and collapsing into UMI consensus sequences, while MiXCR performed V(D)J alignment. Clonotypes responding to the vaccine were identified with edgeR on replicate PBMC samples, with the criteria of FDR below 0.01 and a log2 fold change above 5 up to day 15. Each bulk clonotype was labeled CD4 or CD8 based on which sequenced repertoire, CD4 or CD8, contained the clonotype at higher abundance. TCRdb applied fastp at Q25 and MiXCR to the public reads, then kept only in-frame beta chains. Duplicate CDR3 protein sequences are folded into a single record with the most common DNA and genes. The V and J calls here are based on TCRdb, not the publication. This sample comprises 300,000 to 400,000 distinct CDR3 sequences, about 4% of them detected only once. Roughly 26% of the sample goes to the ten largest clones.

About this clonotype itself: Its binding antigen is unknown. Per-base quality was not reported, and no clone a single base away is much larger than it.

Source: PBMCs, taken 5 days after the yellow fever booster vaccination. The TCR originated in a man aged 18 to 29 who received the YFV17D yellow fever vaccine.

Read as DNA, the sequence is TGCAGTGCGAACCCGACAGGGGGCAAGGGCTACACCTTC. It codes for CSANPTGGKGYTF. Recombination connected TRBV20-1 to TRBJ1-2; 10 central bases correspond to TRBD1. Trimming accounts for 6 bases at V and 8 bases at J, while the number of junction bases matched to no gene is 9. Sequences DFQATT (CDR1) and SNEGSKA (CDR2) are obtained from the germline V gene (reference sequence). Including the terminal cysteine and phenylalanine, the CDR3 comprises 13 residues. The DNA shown is the 39-base CDR3, in frame from base 1.